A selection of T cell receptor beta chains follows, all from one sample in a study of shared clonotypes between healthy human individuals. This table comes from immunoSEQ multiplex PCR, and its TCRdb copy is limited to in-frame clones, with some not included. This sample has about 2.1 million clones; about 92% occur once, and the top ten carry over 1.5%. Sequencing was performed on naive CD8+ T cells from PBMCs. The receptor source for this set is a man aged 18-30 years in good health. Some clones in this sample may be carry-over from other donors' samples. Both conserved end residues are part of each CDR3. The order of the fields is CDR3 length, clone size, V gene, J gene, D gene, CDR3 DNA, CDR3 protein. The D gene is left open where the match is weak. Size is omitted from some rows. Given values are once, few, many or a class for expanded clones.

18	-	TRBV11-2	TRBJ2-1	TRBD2	TGTGCCAGCAGCCTAAATCGACTAGCGGGAAGCTCCTACAATGAGCAGTTCTTC	CASSLNRLAGSSYNEQFF
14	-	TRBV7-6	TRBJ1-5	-	TGTGCCAGCAGCTTAGTTGGTCCCGATCAGCCCCAGCATTTT	CASSLVGPDQPQHF
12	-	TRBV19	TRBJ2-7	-	TGTGCCAGTGCCCGGGGACCCCACGAGCAGTACTTC	CASARGPHEQYF
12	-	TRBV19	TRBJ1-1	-	TGTGCCAGTGAGGGTTCGGGGACTGAAGCTTTCTTT	CASEGSGTEAFF
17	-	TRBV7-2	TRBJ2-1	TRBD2	TGTGCCAGCAGCTTACGGTCTAGCGGGATCATCGTTAATGAGCAGTTCTTC	CASSLRSSGIIVNEQFF
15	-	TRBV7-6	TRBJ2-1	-	TGTGCCAGCAGTGGGAGCGGGGACAATCTCGGGGAGCAGTTCTTC	CASSGSGDNLGEQFF
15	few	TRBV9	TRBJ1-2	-	TGTGCCAGCAGCGTAGGCGGGGGCGCGGGCTATGGCTACACCTTC	CASSVGGGAGYGYTF
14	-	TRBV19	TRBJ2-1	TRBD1	TGTGCCAGTAGTCTATGGACAGGGGGGAATGAGCAGTTCTTC	CASSLWTGGNEQFF
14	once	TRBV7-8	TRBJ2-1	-	TGTGCCAGCAGCCCCCGGACAGTTTACAATGAGCAGTTCTTC	CASSPRTVYNEQFF
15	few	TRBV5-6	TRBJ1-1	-	TGTGCCAGCAGCCTGGACTTGAGGGATTTGACTGAAGCTTTCTTT	CASSLDLRDLTEAFF
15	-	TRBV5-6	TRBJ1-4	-	TGTGCCAGCAGCGGTCCCCAGGGAGGTGGGGAAAAACTGTTTTTT	CASSGPQGGGEKLFF
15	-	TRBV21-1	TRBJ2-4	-	TGTGCCAGCAGCAAAAAAGGGGGCGGCAAAAACATTCAGTACTTC	CASSKKGGGKNIQYF